The 10 T cell receptor beta chains reported below all come from one sample, sequenced in a study of cytotoxic CD8 clonotypes in ibrutinib-treated CLL (dated by TCRdb to about 2021). The receptor library was made with the immunoSEQ multiplex PCR assay. The clones in this table, taken by TCRdb from immuneACCESS, are in-frame only. Not every clone is retained; where verified, under half of the shortfall comes from an unresolved V gene, and the cause of the rest is unknown. The sample profile shows some 200,000 clones; 60% to 80% of them were found once. Of the sample, about 6% falls within the top ten clones. Taken with the paper, the label for time point translates to: roughly 12 months on ibrutinib. This specimen consisted of PBMCs, obtained after 12 months of ibrutinib treatment. These receptors were collected from a human donor with chronic lymphocytic leukemia.

The chain links TRBV6-1 to TRBJ2-1; no firm D call. The germline V gene encodes CDR1 MNHNS and CDR2 SASEGT. This CDR3 is 16 amino acids long. V was trimmed by 1 base and J by 0 bases, leaving 10 bases between them. Here the CDR3 DNA reads TGTGCCAGCAGTGAAGGGTTGGCACTCTCCTACAATGAGCAGTTCTTC. Its protein is CASSEGLALSYNEQFF.

The V and J genes are TRBV28 and TRBJ1-5, with D maybe TRBD1 (6 bases). Trimming took off 5 bases at V and 4 bases at J, with 12 bases between the two ends. The CDR3 is 14 amino acids. Germline CDR1 reads MDHEN; CDR2 reads SYDVKM. The CDR3 loop is CASSRRQVNQPQHF. As DNA, the CDR3 is TGTGCCAGCAGTCGAAGACAGGTAAATCAGCCCCAGCATTTT.

This clone appeared once. The chain carries TRBV9 and TRBJ2-7; D uncertain. V lost 0 bases, J lost 0 bases, and 10 bases lay in between. This CDR3 has 15 amino acids. Germline V lookup: CDR1 SGDLS, CDR2 YYNGEE. CDR3 sequence: CASSVEPGRSYEQYF. The CDR3 coding sequence is TGTGCCAGCAGCGTAGAACCAGGACGCTCCTACGAGCAGTACTTC.

The CDR3, as DNA: TGTGCCAGCAGTGCTTCGGGGGGAAAGGGTGCGGATACGCAGTATTTT. Encoded protein: CASSASGGKGADTQYF. The J gene is TRBJ2-3, the V gene TRBV27; 7 bases are shared with TRBD2. This CDR3 spans 16 amino acids. The germline CDR1 and CDR2 sequences are MNHEY and SMNVEV (reference sequence). Trimming at V came to 5 bases and at J to 6 bases, leaving 14 bases not matched to a gene.

The gene calls are TRBV6-6 and TRBJ2-7; D possibly corresponds to TRBD2 (7 bases). The CDR3 has 15 residues. V was cut by 6 bases and J by 5 bases, with 20 bases left in between. Germline V gene lookup returns CDR1 MNHNY and CDR2 SVGAGI (reference sequence). The CDR3 nucleotides are TGTGCCAGCAGCCCGGCAAGGGGGGAGGGAAACGAGCAGTACTTC. Protein: CASSPARGEGNEQYF.

The chain recombines TRBV18 with TRBJ1-1; no firm D call. The germline V gene encodes CDR1 KGHSH and CDR2 LQKENI. V dropped 6 bases and J dropped 3 bases, with 5 bases sitting between them. The CDR3 is 11 residues long. CDR3 region: CASSMDTEAFF. CDR3 coding DNA: TGTGCCAGCTCCATGGACACTGAAGCTTTCTTT.

This chain links TRBV5-1 with TRBJ2-5, with 10 bases fitting TRBD2. Germline CDR1 and CDR2: SGHRS and YFSETQ. Unmatched junction bases numbered 6, after V lost 0 bases and J lost 4 bases. The CDR3 totals 16 residues. The CDR3 sequence is CASSLGPSGSSETQYF. For the CDR3, the DNA is TGCGCCAGCAGCTTGGGCCCTAGCGGGAGTTCAGAGACCCAGTACTTC.

The chain combines TRBV9 with TRBJ1-2; possibly TRBD1 for D (6 bases). The V gene lost 2 bases and the J gene lost 4 bases, with 9 bases spanning the gap. Looked up from germline, CDR1 is SGDLS and CDR2 is YYNGEE. The CDR3 has 13 amino acids. The CDR3 here is CASSVEQGYGYTF. CDR3 DNA: TGTGCCAGCAGCGTCGAACAGGGCTATGGCTACACCTTC.

The V and J genes are TRBV6-4 and TRBJ1-1, with a possible D match to TRBD1 (5 bases). This CDR3 has 11 residues. The germline gives CDR1 MRHNA, CDR2 SNTAGT. V lost 7 bases to trimming and J lost 5 bases, with 8 bases between them. The CDR3 DNA sequence: TGTGCCAGCAATAGACAGACTGAAGCTTTCTTT. It encodes CASNRQTEAFF.

This sequence joins TRBV10-2 and TRBJ1-1; 8 bases fit TRBD1. V lost 8 bases to trimming and J lost 5 bases; unmatched junction nucleotides: 4. The length of the CDR3 is 12 residues. CDR1 and CDR2 from the germline V gene are WSHSY and SAAADI. The CDR3 DNA reads as TGCGCCAGCTGGGACAGGCCGACTGAAGCTTTCTTT. This codes for CASWDRPTEAFF.